Listed here are 2 T cell receptor beta chains from one sample, sequenced in a study of cytomegalovirus exposure and HLA in healthy donors. PCR was performed using 60 Vbeta and 13 Jbeta primers. TCRdb's table, derived via immunoSEQ multiplex PCR, lists solely in-frame clones and lacks some. Of 65,000 or so clones in the sample, roughly 60% were seen once. The material sequenced was PBMCs. The source is a man aged 25-45 years in good health and CMV-seronegative.

The chain has TRBV14 and TRBJ2-7; 8 bases are a match to TRBD1. Trimming took 0 bases from V and 2 from J; bases not matched to a gene: 12. The CDR3 covers 18 residues. Germline assignment: CDR1 SGHDN and CDR2 FVKESK. For the CDR3, the DNA is TGTGCCAGCAGCCAAGATACACAAAGGACAGGGAAAACCTACGAGCAGTACTTC. Translating gives CASSQDTQRTGKTYEQYF.

The J gene is TRBJ2-5, the V gene TRBV9, with a tentative D call TRBD1 (6 bases). This CDR3 spans 13 amino acids. Germline CDR1 reads SGDLS; CDR2 reads YYNGEE. Trimming took 4 bases from V and 4 from J, leaving 11 bases between them. CDR3 region: CASSLQGGETQYF. DNA for the CDR3: TGTGCCAGCAGCTTACAGGGTGGAGAGACCCAGTACTTC.